These 31 T cell receptor beta chains came from one sample sequenced in a study of identical twins. TCRdb processed the 5' RACE reads anew with MiXCR; each CDR3 protein has one entry. The profile shows around 370,000 distinct CDR3 sequences, approximately 10% of them singletons. Specimen: naive T cells sorted from blood. All receptors derive from a woman aged 45 to 65 in good health.

This clonotype showed up many times. V is TRBV6-5 and J is TRBJ1-1, with TRBD1 matching over 8 bases. J lost 4 bases, V lost 6 bases, and 7 bases had no gene match. The CDR3 loop spans 14 amino acids. CDR1 MNHEY and CDR2 SVGAGI come from the germline V gene. CDR3 in amino acids: CASRMRQGPTEAFF. The CDR3 nucleotides are TGTGCCAGCAGAATGAGACAGGGGCCCACTGAAGCTTTCTTT.

Many counts were recorded for this clonotype. This chain connects TRBV9 to TRBJ1-5; D not certain. V was shortened by 0 bases and J by 4 bases, with 5 bases between the two germline ends. Per the germline V gene, CDR1 is SGDLS and CDR2 is YYNGEE. This CDR3 has 13 residues. The CDR3 DNA sequence: TGTGCCAGCAGCGTAGTCCCTAATCAGCCCCAGCATTTT. Protein: CASSVVPNQPQHF.

Ten or more counts support this clonotype. J is TRBJ2-1 and V is TRBV20-1, with 10 bases lining up with TRBD2. Germline CDR1 and CDR2: DFQATT and SNEGSKA (reference sequence). With 4 bases clipped from V and 6 bases from J, the junction kept 6 bases outside the gene matches. This CDR3 spans 14 amino acids. For the CDR3, the DNA is TGCAGTGCTACTAGCGGGAGAGAGGGCAATGAGCAGTTCTTC. Protein sequence: CSATSGREGNEQFF.

This sequence joins TRBV5-1 and TRBJ2-7; D is uncertain. This CDR3 has 14 residues. Trimming cost V 4 bases and J 2 bases, with 13 bases left between them. The V gene's germline CDR1 is SGHRS and CDR2 YFSETQ. The CDR3 spells CASSPPAVTYEQYF. Written as DNA, the CDR3 is TGCGCCAGCAGCCCACCGGCAGTTACCTACGAGCAGTACTTC.

At least ten counts were recorded for this clonotype. The rearrangement links TRBV29-1 to TRBJ2-3, with TRBD1 matching over 11 bases. V lost 8 bases and J lost 4; bases outside the gene matches: 11. From germline, CDR1 is SQVTM and CDR2 ANQGSEA. The CDR3 is 15 amino acids. In nucleotides, the CDR3 is TGCAGCTTCCTTCCTCGGACAGGGGGCGCAGATACGCAGTATTTT. As protein: CSFLPRTGGADTQYF.

This clonotype was seen more than once but under ten times. For the CDR3, the DNA is TGTGCCAGCAGCTCCACAGGGGGCCGGGACACTGAAGCTTTCTTT. Translation: CASSSTGGRDTEAFF. V is TRBV6-5 and J is TRBJ1-1; 9 positions match TRBD1. The CDR3 contains 15 residues. J was trimmed by 3 bases and V by 6 bases; bases with no gene match: 8. The V gene's germline CDR1 is MNHEY and CDR2 SVGAGI.

This clonotype was seen more than once but under ten times. V gene TRBV20-1 combines with J gene TRBJ2-5, with D tentatively TRBD2 (6 bases). The CDR3 totals 12 residues. The germline V gene encodes CDR1 DFQATT and CDR2 SNEGSKA (reference sequence). CDR3 protein: CTQTRLQETQYF. The CDR3 DNA is TGCACCCAGACTAGACTCCAAGAGACCCAGTACTTC.

The chain couples TRBV20-1 to TRBJ2-1, with TRBD2 matching 9 bases. The CDR3 sequence is 14 residues long. Germline V lookup: CDR1 DFQATT, CDR2 SNEGSKA (reference sequence). CDR3 amino acids: CSLSRSSGKDEQFF. CDR3 DNA sequence: TGCAGCCTAAGTAGGTCTAGCGGGAAGGATGAGCAGTTCTTC.

The chain employs TRBV6-6 and TRBJ2-3; no definite D call. The germline gives CDR1 MNHNY, CDR2 SVGAGI (reference sequence). This CDR3 is built from 13 residues. The ends were cut back, 2 bases at V and 2 bases at J, with 5 bases in the middle. The CDR3 loop reads CASSYTYTDTQYF. The CDR3 DNA is TGTGCCAGCAGTTACACCTACACAGATACGCAGTATTTT.

The sample holds many counts of this clonotype. The chain employs TRBV10-3 and TRBJ1-2; maybe TRBD1 (5 bases). Germline CDR1 ENHRY, CDR2 SYGVKD. V was shortened by 4 bases and J by 4 bases, with 22 bases between the two germline ends. The CDR3 spans 17 residues. The CDR3 reads CAISGSQDPTGTYGYTF. The DNA of the CDR3 is TGTGCCATCAGTGGATCCCAGGACCCGACGGGGACCTATGGCTACACCTTC.

The sample holds a few counts of this clonotype. The chain joins TRBV20-1 to TRBJ2-1; possible D gene TRBD1, 6 bases. In germline, CDR1 is DFQATT, CDR2 SNEGSKA (reference sequence). This CDR3 has 16 residues. The V end lost 3 bases, the J end lost 8 bases, and 23 bases lay between the germline ends. The chain's CDR3 is CSARGNGQTPVDEQFF. In DNA, the CDR3 is TGCAGTGCTAGGGGGAACGGACAGACGCCCGTGGATGAGCAGTTCTTC.

This sequence joins TRBV5-1 and TRBJ1-4; 7 positions agree with TRBD1. Unmatched junction bases numbered 4, after V lost 4 bases and J lost 4 bases. The CDR3 runs 14 residues. Germline lookup yields CDR1 SGHRS and CDR2 YFSETQ. CDR3 nucleotides: TGCGCCAGCAGCCGGACAGGCCTTAATGAAAAACTGTTTTTT. This translates into CASSRTGLNEKLFF.

V gene TRBV6-2 or TRBV6-3 combines with J gene TRBJ2-5; 11 nucleotides agree with TRBD2. J was trimmed by 5 bases and V by 6 bases; bases with no gene match: 17. CDR3 size: 18 residues. The germline CDR1 and CDR2 sequences are MNHEY and SVGEGT. The CDR3 spells CASSPGGLAGGLGETQYF. In DNA, the CDR3 is TGTGCCAGCAGCCCAGGAGGCTTAGCGGGAGGGCTTGGGGAGACCCAGTACTTC.

This clonotype occurred a few times. V usage is TRBV10-2 and J usage is TRBJ2-1; D might be TRBD2 (5 bases). The CDR3 totals 12 residues. V lost 6 bases and J lost 6, with 9 bases in between. Germline V CDR1 and CDR2: WSHSY, SAAADI. CDR3 nucleotide sequence: TGCGCCAGCAGGGACTTGCTCAATGAGCAGTTCTTC. As protein: CASRDLLNEQFF.

This clonotype was seen a few times. The chain joins TRBV7-3 to TRBJ2-5; 7 nucleotides line up with TRBD2. CDR1 is SGHTA and CDR2 is FQGTGA in the germline V gene. Germline trimming cut 4 bases from V and 4 bases from J; bases unmatched to any gene: 3. The CDR3 contains 13 residues. CDR3 DNA: TGTGCCAGCAGCTCTGGCGGGGGAGAGACCCAGTACTTC. This encodes CASSSGGGETQYF. Full variable domain (remainder filled in from reference TRBV7-3 and TRBJ2-5): GAGVSQTPSNKVTEKGKYVELRCDPISGHTALYWYRQSLGQGPEFLIYFQGTGAADDSGLPNDRFFAVRPEGSVSTLKIQRTERGDSAVYLCASSSGGGETQYFGPGTRLLVL.

This clonotype was recorded many times. The gene calls are TRBV20-1 and TRBJ2-1, with unresolved D. The CDR3 spans 14 residues. Germline V gene lookup returns CDR1 DFQATT and CDR2 SNEGSKA (reference sequence). The ends were cut back, 2 bases at V and 4 bases at J, with 12 bases in the middle. CDR3 protein: CSARKPVPYNEQFF. The DNA of the CDR3 is TGCAGTGCTAGAAAACCAGTGCCTTACAATGAGCAGTTCTTC.

At least ten counts were recorded for this clonotype. This chain joins TRBV10-3 and TRBJ2-3; D gene unclear. V was clipped by 7 bases and J by 1 base, with 12 bases between them. The CDR3 sequence is 14 residues long. The germline V gene has CDR1 ENHRY and CDR2 SYGVKD. This CDR3 reads CAINPGEGTDTQYF. In DNA, the CDR3 is TGTGCCATCAATCCCGGTGAAGGCACAGATACGCAGTATTTT.

The gene calls are TRBV5-1 and TRBJ2-1, with 13 positions matching TRBD2. With V trimmed by 4 bases and J by 2 bases, 9 bases remained unmatched. This CDR3 contains 18 residues. Germline CDR1 is SGHRS and CDR2 is YFSETQ. The CDR3 DNA sequence: TGCGCCAGCAGCCCCTCGGGACTAGCGGGAAGACCCTACAATGAGCAGTTCTTC. It translates to CASSPSGLAGRPYNEQFF.

In this sample, this clonotype turned up a few times. The chain links TRBV6-5 to TRBJ1-1, with D possibly TRBD1 on 6 matching bases. V was pared by 1 base and J by 3 bases, with 15 bases between. The CDR3 runs to 16 residues. Germline loops: CDR1 MNHEY, CDR2 SVGAGI. In DNA, the CDR3 is TGTGCCAGCAGTTACTACGGGGGAAAGGGGGACACTGAAGCTTTCTTT. It specifies CASSYYGGKGDTEAFF.

This clonotype was recorded many times. This chain joins TRBV20-1 and TRBJ1-1; tentatively, D is TRBD1 (5 bases). V was clipped by 0 bases and J by 1 base, with 9 bases between them. This CDR3 contains 14 residues. Germline V gene data show CDR1 as DFQATT and CDR2 as SNEGSKA (reference sequence). The CDR3 DNA is TGCAGTGCTAGAGAGGCAGGGAGGAACACTGAAGCTTTCTTT. Translation: CSAREAGRNTEAFF.

J is TRBJ2-2 and V is TRBV12-3 or TRBV12-4; 14 bases are a match to TRBD2. The CDR3 is 21 amino acids. The V segment lost 6 bases and the J segment 2 bases; nucleotides outside the gene matches: 17. CDR3 nucleotide sequence: TGTGCCAGCAGGGGTCTTAGGTCGGGACTAGCGGGAGAGCGTAACACCGGGGAGCTGTTTTTT. Protein: CASRGLRSGLAGERNTGELFF.

This clonotype was observed a handful of times. The chain couples TRBV10-2 to TRBJ1-4; 8 bases are a match to TRBD1. Germline CDR1 WSHSY, CDR2 SAAADI. This CDR3 is built from 15 residues. The V gene end was trimmed by 0 bases and the J gene end by 6 bases; junction bases not matched to a gene: 3. CDR3 DNA sequence: TGCGCCAGCAGTGAGTCGGGGACAGGTTATGAAAAACTGTTTTTT. Its translation: CASSESGTGYEKLFF.

There are many counts of this clonotype. DNA for the CDR3: TGTGCCAGCAGCTTAGTTCAGGGTCCCTACGAGCAGTACTTC. As protein: CASSLVQGPYEQYF. The chain joins TRBV11-3 to TRBJ2-7; weak D call: TRBD1 (5 bases). The CDR3 is 14 residues long. The germline V and J ends were trimmed by 1 base and 2 bases, with 9 bases remaining between them. Germline CDR1 and CDR2: SGHNT and YENEEA.

This chain joins TRBV30 and TRBJ2-2; D remains unclear. Deletions cut 2 bases from V and 3 bases from J, with 7 bases between. Germline V lookup: CDR1 GTSNPN, CDR2 SVGIG (reference sequence). The CDR3 has 13 amino acids. The CDR3 DNA reads TGTGCCTGGAGTTGGCACGACACCGGGGAGCTGTTTTTT. Translation gives CAWSWHDTGELFF.

The chain carries TRBV10-3 and TRBJ2-5; 14 positions agree with TRBD2. V lost 0 bases and J lost 2; bases outside the gene matches: 11. Germline lookup yields CDR1 ENHRY and CDR2 SYGVKD. The CDR3 length is 20 residues. For the CDR3, the DNA is TGTGCCATCAGTGAGTCACGACTAGCGGGAGGGCCGTTCCGACAAGAGACCCAGTACTTC. Translation gives CAISESRLAGGPFRQETQYF.

This clonotype was observed many times. The chain recombines TRBV20-1 with TRBJ1-4; unclear D gene. V dropped 5 bases and J dropped 8 bases, with 15 bases sitting between them. CDR1 and CDR2 (germline): DFQATT, SNEGSKA (reference sequence). The CDR3 extends over 13 amino acids. The CDR3 DNA follows: TGCAGTGCTGCCCCAGCGATAGAGGAAAAACTGTTTTTT. Protein: CSAAPAIEEKLFF.

This clonotype was recorded many times. The rearrangement joins TRBV2 to TRBJ1-1, with 8 nucleotides matching TRBD1. The CDR3 covers 15 residues. Trimming took 7 bases from V and 6 from J; bases not matched to a gene: 13. Germline V gives CDR1 SNHLY, CDR2 FYNNEI. The CDR3, as DNA: TGTGCCAGCATGGGTTACTCTGGACAGGGACCTGAAGCTTTCTTT. Its protein product is CASMGYSGQGPEAFF.

The chain carries TRBV20-1 and TRBJ2-5; no clear D. V lost 3 bases and J 1 base, leaving 6 bases between the germline ends. There are 12 residues in the CDR3. Germline lookup yields CDR1 DFQATT and CDR2 SNEGSKA (reference sequence). The DNA of the CDR3 is TGCAGTGCTAGGTTCGCCCAAGAGACCCAGTACTTC. It is translated as CSARFAQETQYF.

This clonotype showed up just a few times. The rearrangement joins TRBV5-1 to TRBJ1-2; 8 bases agree with TRBD1. CDR3 size: 16 residues. CDR1 SGHRS and CDR2 YFSETQ come from the germline V gene. The ends lost 0 bases at V and 8 bases at J; junction bases unmatched: 12. The CDR3 DNA sequence: TGCGCCAGCAGCTTGGCCCCAGACAGGGGTATTTCCGGCTACACCTTC. Translating it yields CASSLAPDRGISGYTF.

A few counts support this clonotype. This chain connects TRBV2 to TRBJ2-7; D unclear. Trimming took off 7 bases at V and 2 bases at J, with 9 bases between the two ends. The CDR3 has 12 residues. Germline CDR1 and CDR2: SNHLY and FYNNEI. CDR3 protein: CASTGWPYEQYV. In DNA form, the CDR3 reads TGTGCCAGCACCGGGTGGCCCTACGAGCAGTACGTC.

This clonotype was recorded a few times. CDR3 sequence (DNA): TGTGCCAGCATGCGACCGGGACTAGAAACAGATACGCAGTATTTT. This codes for CASMRPGLETDTQYF. V gene TRBV6-4 combines with J gene TRBJ2-3, with 8 bases lining up with TRBD2. Germline CDR1 MRHNA, CDR2 SNTAGT. V gave up 7 bases and J gave up 3 bases; unmatched junction bases: 9. The CDR3 extends over 15 amino acids.